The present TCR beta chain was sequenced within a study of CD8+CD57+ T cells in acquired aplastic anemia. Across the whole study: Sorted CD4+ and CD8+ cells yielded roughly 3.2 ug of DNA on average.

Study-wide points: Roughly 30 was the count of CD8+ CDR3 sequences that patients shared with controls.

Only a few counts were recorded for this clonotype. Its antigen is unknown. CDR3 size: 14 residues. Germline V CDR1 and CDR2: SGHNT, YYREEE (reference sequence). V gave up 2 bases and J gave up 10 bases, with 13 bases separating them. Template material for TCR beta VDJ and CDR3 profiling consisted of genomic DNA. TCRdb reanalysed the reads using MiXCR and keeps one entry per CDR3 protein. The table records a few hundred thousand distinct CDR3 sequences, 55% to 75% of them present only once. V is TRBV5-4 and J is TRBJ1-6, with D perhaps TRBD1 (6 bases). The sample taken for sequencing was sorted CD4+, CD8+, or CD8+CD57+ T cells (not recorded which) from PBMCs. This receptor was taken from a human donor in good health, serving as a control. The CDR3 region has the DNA TGTGCCAGCAGCTTAGCCAGGGGAGGGTCACCCCTCCACTTT. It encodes CASSLARGGSPLHF.